This is a list of T cell receptor beta chains from one sample in a study of human T cells and chemical hapten exposure. TCRdb independently ran MiXCR on the RACE reads; one entry per CDR3 protein. The sample holds about 120,000 distinct CDR3 sequences, approximately 15% seen once. This specimen consisted of whole blood, obtained in connection with sensitization to the hapten diphenylcyclopropenone (DPC). All receptors come from a man between 18 and 35 years old with alopecia areata. Some clones in this sample may be carry-over from other donors' samples. The CDR3 runs from the conserved cysteine through the conserved F or W. A D gene is named only where the DNA matches it firmly. Size is stated for part of the rows, as once, few or many counts, or as a class when the clone is expanded.

TRBV7-2	NA	TRBJ2-1	few	CASSLTAGAGEQFF	TGTGCCAGCAGCTTAACCGCAGGGGCGGGTGAGCAGTTCTTC
TRBV2	NA	TRBJ2-5	few	CASSEGFTASETQYF	TGTGCCAGCAGTGAGGGTTTTACGGCCTCAGAGACCCAGTACTTC
TRBV19	NA	TRBJ2-2	many	CASSIDATLNTGELFF	TGTGCCAGTAGTATAGATGCCACATTAAACACCGGGGAGCTGTTTTTT
TRBV20-1	NA	TRBJ2-5	NA	CSASGGGGSQETQYF	TGCAGTGCTAGCGGTGGCGGGGGCAGCCAAGAGACCCAGTACTTC
TRBV20-1	TRBD1	TRBJ1-5	many	CSARTTSGTAFQPQHF	TGCAGTGCTAGAACAACTTCCGGGACAGCTTTCCAGCCCCAGCATTTT
TRBV4-3	TRBD1	TRBJ2-5	NA	CASSATGGQETQYF	TGCGCCAGCAGCGCCACAGGGGGCCAAGAGACCCAGTACTTC
TRBV29-1	NA	TRBJ1-3	few	CSVVTGLGNTIYF	TGCAGCGTTGTAACAGGGCTTGGAAACACCATATATTTT
TRBV4-3	TRBD1	TRBJ2-3	NA	CASSHPLGQGRPDTQYF	TGCGCCAGCAGCCACCCCCTGGGACAGGGAAGGCCAGATACGCAGTATTTT
TRBV9	NA	TRBJ2-3	few	CASSEGGVLTGALPDTQYF	TGTGCCAGCAGCGAGGGGGGAGTACTAACAGGGGCTCTACCAGATACGCAGTATTTT
TRBV19	TRBD2	TRBJ2-1	NA	CASSSGLAEYNEQFF	TGTGCCAGTAGTTCGGGACTAGCGGAATACAATGAGCAGTTCTTC
TRBV29-1	NA	TRBJ2-5	few	CSVQFQGETQYF	TGCAGCGTTCAGTTCCAAGGGGAGACCCAGTACTTC
TRBV5-1	NA	TRBJ2-4	many	CASSLGFESLAKNIQYF	TGCGCCAGCAGCTTGGGGTTCGAATCTCTAGCCAAAAACATTCAGTACTTC
TRBV29-1	NA	TRBJ1-2	NA	CSVEESWANYGYTF	TGCAGCGTTGAAGAATCCTGGGCAAACTATGGCTACACCTTC
TRBV7-2	TRBD1	TRBJ2-3	few	CASSPPGTGITDTQYF	TGTGCCAGCAGCCCTCCCGGGACAGGCATCACAGATACGCAGTATTTT
TRBV18	NA	TRBJ1-5	few	CASSPTDSYNQPQHF	TGTGCCAGCTCACCGACGGACAGTTACAATCAGCCCCAGCATTTT
TRBV9	NA	TRBJ2-3	NA	CASSVGTPLTDTQYF	TGTGCCAGCAGCGTAGGGACACCTCTCACAGATACGCAGTATTTT
TRBV4-3	NA	TRBJ2-7	few	CASSQDPGAHEQYF	TGCGCCAGCAGCCAAGATCCCGGGGCCCACGAGCAGTACTTC
TRBV7-2	NA	TRBJ1-1	NA	CASSPRFPEAFF	TGTGCCAGCAGTCCAAGATTTCCTGAAGCTTTCTTT
TRBV7-6	NA	TRBJ1-1	NA	CASSLGNEAFF	TGTGCCAGCAGCTTAGGGAATGAAGCTTTCTTT
TRBV3-1	NA	TRBJ1-6	NA	CASSQDERSPLHF	TGTGCCAGCAGCCAAGACGAGCGCTCACCCCTCCACTTT
TRBV6-5	TRBD1	TRBJ1-1	NA	CASSYYRTGRTEAFF	TGTGCCAGCAGTTACTACCGGACAGGGCGGACTGAAGCTTTCTTT
TRBV7-9	NA	TRBJ1-5	few	CASSRPGRNQPQHF	TGTGCCAGCAGCCGACCGGGACGGAATCAGCCCCAGCATTTT
TRBV28	TRBD1	TRBJ2-2	few	CAIGQGEGAELFF	TGTGCCATCGGACAGGGAGAGGGAGCGGAGCTGTTTTTT
TRBV4-3	NA	TRBJ2-2	NA	CASSQVSAAGELFF	TGCGCCAGCAGCCAAGTTTCCGCCGCCGGGGAGCTGTTTTTT
TRBV5-1	TRBD2	TRBJ2-1	many	CASSFWTSGVTYNEQFF	TGCGCCAGCAGCTTCTGGACTAGCGGGGTCACCTACAATGAGCAGTTCTTC
TRBV29-1	NA	TRBJ1-4	NA	CSVDPGEANEKLFF	TGCAGCGTCGATCCAGGGGAAGCTAATGAAAAACTGTTTTTT
TRBV9	NA	TRBJ1-2	many	CASSLGSDANYGYTF	TGTGCCAGCAGCCTAGGGTCAGATGCTAACTATGGCTACACCTTC
TRBV6-2/TRBV6-3	NA	TRBJ2-2	few	CASKGDLFTGELFF	TGTGCCAGCAAGGGGGATCTCTTTACCGGGGAGCTGTTTTTT
TRBV12-3/TRBV12-4	NA	TRBJ1-3	few	CASSLKTIYF	TGTGCCAGCAGTTTAAAGACCATATATTTT
TRBV10-3	NA	TRBJ2-2	NA	CAISDIVERELFF	TGTGCCATCAGTGACATTGTAGAGAGGGAGCTGTTTTTT
TRBV7-2	TRBD1	TRBJ1-6	few	CASSWDRASYNSPLHF	TGTGCCAGCAGCTGGGACAGGGCCTCCTATAATTCACCCCTCCACTTT
TRBV12-3/TRBV12-4	TRBD1	TRBJ1-2	NA	CASRPDRGRGYTF	TGTGCCAGCAGACCAGACAGGGGCCGGGGCTACACCTTC
TRBV20-1	TRBD1	TRBJ2-3	few	CSARDLPTGGTLDTQYF	TGCAGTGCTAGAGATCTGCCGACAGGGGGTACATTGGATACGCAGTATTTT
TRBV9	NA	TRBJ1-1	few	CASSVVDTEAFF	TGTGCCAGCAGCGTAGTGGACACTGAAGCTTTCTTT
TRBV11-3	NA	TRBJ2-3	NA	CASSSGMVTDTQYF	TGTGCCAGCAGCTCAGGGATGGTGACAGATACGCAGTATTTT
TRBV11-2	NA	TRBJ2-3	many	CASSPLGWGDTQYF	TGTGCCAGCAGCCCCCTTGGCTGGGGAGATACGCAGTATTTT
TRBV19	NA	TRBJ1-4	NA	CASKAGEYDEKLFF	TGTGCCAGTAAGGCGGGGGAGTACGATGAAAAACTGTTTTTT
TRBV27	NA	TRBJ2-5	NA	CASSLVQGAGETQYF	TGTGCCAGCAGTCTTGTACAGGGTGCCGGAGAGACCCAGTACTTC
TRBV29-1	TRBD1	TRBJ2-5	NA	CSVRGGGETQYF	TGCAGCGTAAGAGGGGGCGGGGAGACCCAGTACTTC
TRBV4-3	NA	TRBJ1-2	few	CASSQDTNYGYTF	TGCGCCAGCAGCCAAGACACTAACTATGGCTACACCTTC
TRBV9	NA	TRBJ2-7	NA	CASSVDGTPYEQYF	TGTGCCAGCAGCGTAGATGGAACCCCTTACGAGCAGTACTTC
TRBV12-5	NA	TRBJ1-1	NA	CATSVPEMNTEAFF	TGTGCTACATCGGTACCTGAGATGAACACTGAAGCTTTCTTT
TRBV18	TRBD2	TRBJ2-5	few	CASSPVGQTLAGGQLYQETQYF	TGTGCCAGCTCACCCGTCGGACAGACTCTAGCGGGGGGACAGTTATACCAAGAGACCCAGTACTTC
TRBV6-5	TRBD1	TRBJ1-4	NA	CASSSGQGARVYEKLFF	TGTGCCAGCAGTTCGGGACAGGGGGCGCGGGTTTATGAAAAACTGTTTTTT
TRBV6-2/TRBV6-3	NA	TRBJ1-1	NA	CASSLTVAKAFF	TGTGCCAGCAGTTTGACAGTCGCGAAGGCTTTCTTT
TRBV28	NA	TRBJ2-5	many	CASTAGRTETQYF	TGTGCCAGCACCGCAGGACGGACAGAGACCCAGTACTTC
TRBV9	NA	TRBJ2-1	few	CASNAGEHEQFF	TGTGCCAGCAATGCAGGGGAGCATGAGCAGTTCTTC
TRBV29-1	NA	TRBJ1-1	few	CSVEEEGMNTEAFF	TGCAGCGTTGAAGAAGAGGGAATGAACACTGAAGCTTTCTTT